The entry that follows covers one T cell receptor beta chain sequence. This specimen comes from a study of CD8 T cells in Susac syndrome. RNA amounts of roughly 0.45 to 1 ug underwent reverse transcription with random hexamers. Using its own MiXCR run on the immunoSEQ multiplex PCR reads, TCRdb lists one record per CDR3 protein. In the table there are about 290,000 distinct CDR3 sequences, about 88% of which are singletons. Germline assignment: CDR1 MNHEY and CDR2 SVGAGI. This CDR3 has 13 amino acids. The junction had 3 bases not matched to a gene; V was cut back by 5 bases and J by 2 bases. The chain employs TRBV6-5 and TRBJ2-7; 7 bases fit TRBD2. Sequencing input: CD8+ T cells from PBMCs. This receptor was taken from a human donor with multiple sclerosis. CDR3 protein: CASSGGEPYEQYF. The CDR3 nucleotides read TGTGCCAGCAGTGGGGGGGAACCCTACGAGCAGTACTTC.